This TCR beta chain was recovered during a study of cytomegalovirus exposure and HLA in healthy donors. Study results and caveats: Cytomegalovirus association was assigned to some 160 TCR beta chains. Relative to equally common others, HLA-associated TCR beta chains showed greater clonal expansion in a later analysis.

The PCR contained 60 Vbeta and 13 Jbeta primers. Sequenced by immunoSEQ multiplex PCR; TCRdb stores in-frame clones only, minus some. Here the sample spans around 120,000 clones, 65% to 80% being singletons. The CDR3 totals 14 residues. The V gene lost 0 bases and the J gene lost 1 base, with 8 bases spanning the gap. The germline gives CDR1 SGHKS, CDR2 YYEKEE (reference sequence). In regard to this clone: What it binds is not known.

V gene TRBV5-5 combines with J gene TRBJ2-7; a possible D gene is TRBD2 (5 bases). Specimen: PBMCs. The source of this sequence is a man aged 55 to 70 in good health and CMV-seropositive. The CDR3 sequence is CASSLGGRSYEQYF. CDR3 DNA: TGTGCCAGCAGCTTGGGCGGGCGTTCCTACGAGCAGTACTTC.